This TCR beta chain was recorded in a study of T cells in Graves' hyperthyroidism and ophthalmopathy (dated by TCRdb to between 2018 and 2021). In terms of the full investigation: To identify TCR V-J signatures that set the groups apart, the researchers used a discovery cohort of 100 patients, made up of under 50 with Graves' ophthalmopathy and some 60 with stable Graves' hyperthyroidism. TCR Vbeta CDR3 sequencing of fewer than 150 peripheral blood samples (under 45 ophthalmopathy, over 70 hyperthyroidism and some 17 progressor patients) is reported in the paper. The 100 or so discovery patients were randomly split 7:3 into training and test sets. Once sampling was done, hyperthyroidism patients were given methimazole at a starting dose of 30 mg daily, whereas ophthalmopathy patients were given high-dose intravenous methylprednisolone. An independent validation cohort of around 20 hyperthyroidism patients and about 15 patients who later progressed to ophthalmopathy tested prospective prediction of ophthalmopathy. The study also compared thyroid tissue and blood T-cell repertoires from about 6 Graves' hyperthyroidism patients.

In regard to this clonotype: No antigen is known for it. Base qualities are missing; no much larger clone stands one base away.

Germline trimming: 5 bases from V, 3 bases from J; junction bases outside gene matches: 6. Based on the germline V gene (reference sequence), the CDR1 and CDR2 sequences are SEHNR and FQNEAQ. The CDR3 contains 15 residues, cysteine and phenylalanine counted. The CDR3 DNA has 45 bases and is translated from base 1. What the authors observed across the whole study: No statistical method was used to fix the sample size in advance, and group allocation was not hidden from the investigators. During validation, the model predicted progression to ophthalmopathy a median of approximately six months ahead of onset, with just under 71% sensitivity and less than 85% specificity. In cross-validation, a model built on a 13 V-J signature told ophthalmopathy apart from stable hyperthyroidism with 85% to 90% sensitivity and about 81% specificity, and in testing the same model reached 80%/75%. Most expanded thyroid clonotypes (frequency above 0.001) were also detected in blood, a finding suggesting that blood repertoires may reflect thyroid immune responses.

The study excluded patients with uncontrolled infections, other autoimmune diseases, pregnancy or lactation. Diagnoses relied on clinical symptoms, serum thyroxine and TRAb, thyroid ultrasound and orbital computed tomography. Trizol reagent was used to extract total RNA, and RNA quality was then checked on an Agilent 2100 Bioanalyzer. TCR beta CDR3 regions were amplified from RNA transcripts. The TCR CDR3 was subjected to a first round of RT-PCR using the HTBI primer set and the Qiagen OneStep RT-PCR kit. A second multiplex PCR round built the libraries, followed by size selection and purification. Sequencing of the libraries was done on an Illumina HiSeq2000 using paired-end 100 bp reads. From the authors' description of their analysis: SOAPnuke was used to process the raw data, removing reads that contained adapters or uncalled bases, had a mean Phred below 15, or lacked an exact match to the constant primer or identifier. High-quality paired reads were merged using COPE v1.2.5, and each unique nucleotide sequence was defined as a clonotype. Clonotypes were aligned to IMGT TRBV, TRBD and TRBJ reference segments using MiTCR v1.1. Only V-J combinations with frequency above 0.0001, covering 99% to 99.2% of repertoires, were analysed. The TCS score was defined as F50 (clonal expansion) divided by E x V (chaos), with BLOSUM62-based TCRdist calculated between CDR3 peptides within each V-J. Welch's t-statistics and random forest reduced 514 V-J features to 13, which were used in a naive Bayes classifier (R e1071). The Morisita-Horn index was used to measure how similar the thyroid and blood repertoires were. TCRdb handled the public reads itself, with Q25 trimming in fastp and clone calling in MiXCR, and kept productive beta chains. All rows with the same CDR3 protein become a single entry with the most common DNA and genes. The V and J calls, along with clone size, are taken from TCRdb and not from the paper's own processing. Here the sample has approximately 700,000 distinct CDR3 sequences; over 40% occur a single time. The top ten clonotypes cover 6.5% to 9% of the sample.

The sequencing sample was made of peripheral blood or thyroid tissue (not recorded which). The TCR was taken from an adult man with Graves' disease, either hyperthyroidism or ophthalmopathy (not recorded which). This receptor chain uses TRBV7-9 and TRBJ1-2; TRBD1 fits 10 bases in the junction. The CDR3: CASSPRQGAYYGYTF. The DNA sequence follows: TGTGCCAGCAGCCCTCGACAGGGGGCTTACTATGGCTACACCTTC.